These 3 T cell receptor beta chains originate from one sample sequenced in a study of blood T cell repertoires in COVID-19. Sequencing used immunoSEQ multiplex PCR; TCRdb keeps in-frame clones, though not all of them. The table lists 200,000 to 250,000 clones, approximately 86% of them singletons, with 1.4% to 1.5% in the top ten. The sequencing input was peripheral blood. The receptor set was obtained from a man aged 18 to 29 with active or convalescent COVID-19.

V and J are TRBV28 and TRBJ2-5; possible D gene TRBD1, 6 bases. Per the germline V gene, CDR1 is MDHEN and CDR2 is SYDVKM. The CDR3 spans 18 residues. V lost 2 bases and J lost 4, with 23 bases in between. The CDR3 protein is CASSLMVGSGVVGETQYF. The CDR3 nucleotides read TGTGCCAGCAGTTTAATGGTCGGCTCAGGGGTGGTAGGAGAGACCCAGTACTTC.

The genes are TRBV18 and TRBJ1-1; no definite D call. V lost 1 base to trimming and J lost 1 base, with 7 bases between them. The CDR3 has 14 residues. Germline CDR1 is KGHSH and CDR2 is LQKENI. The CDR3 sequence: CASSPQSQNTEAFF. For the CDR3, the DNA is TGTGCCAGCTCACCACAGTCACAGAACACTGAAGCTTTCTTT.

This clone was observed a single time. At one end the junction does not follow the germline gene, possibly because of a read error. The chain has TRBV30 and TRBJ1-2, with D tentatively TRBD1 (6 bases). The CDR3 has 13 amino acids. Germline V gene sequence: CDR1 GTSNPN, CDR2 SVGIG (reference sequence). CDR3 DNA sequence: TGTGCCTGGAATGAGGGATCAGGGGCTTCAGGTAGCTTC. Amino acids: CAWNEGSGASGSF.